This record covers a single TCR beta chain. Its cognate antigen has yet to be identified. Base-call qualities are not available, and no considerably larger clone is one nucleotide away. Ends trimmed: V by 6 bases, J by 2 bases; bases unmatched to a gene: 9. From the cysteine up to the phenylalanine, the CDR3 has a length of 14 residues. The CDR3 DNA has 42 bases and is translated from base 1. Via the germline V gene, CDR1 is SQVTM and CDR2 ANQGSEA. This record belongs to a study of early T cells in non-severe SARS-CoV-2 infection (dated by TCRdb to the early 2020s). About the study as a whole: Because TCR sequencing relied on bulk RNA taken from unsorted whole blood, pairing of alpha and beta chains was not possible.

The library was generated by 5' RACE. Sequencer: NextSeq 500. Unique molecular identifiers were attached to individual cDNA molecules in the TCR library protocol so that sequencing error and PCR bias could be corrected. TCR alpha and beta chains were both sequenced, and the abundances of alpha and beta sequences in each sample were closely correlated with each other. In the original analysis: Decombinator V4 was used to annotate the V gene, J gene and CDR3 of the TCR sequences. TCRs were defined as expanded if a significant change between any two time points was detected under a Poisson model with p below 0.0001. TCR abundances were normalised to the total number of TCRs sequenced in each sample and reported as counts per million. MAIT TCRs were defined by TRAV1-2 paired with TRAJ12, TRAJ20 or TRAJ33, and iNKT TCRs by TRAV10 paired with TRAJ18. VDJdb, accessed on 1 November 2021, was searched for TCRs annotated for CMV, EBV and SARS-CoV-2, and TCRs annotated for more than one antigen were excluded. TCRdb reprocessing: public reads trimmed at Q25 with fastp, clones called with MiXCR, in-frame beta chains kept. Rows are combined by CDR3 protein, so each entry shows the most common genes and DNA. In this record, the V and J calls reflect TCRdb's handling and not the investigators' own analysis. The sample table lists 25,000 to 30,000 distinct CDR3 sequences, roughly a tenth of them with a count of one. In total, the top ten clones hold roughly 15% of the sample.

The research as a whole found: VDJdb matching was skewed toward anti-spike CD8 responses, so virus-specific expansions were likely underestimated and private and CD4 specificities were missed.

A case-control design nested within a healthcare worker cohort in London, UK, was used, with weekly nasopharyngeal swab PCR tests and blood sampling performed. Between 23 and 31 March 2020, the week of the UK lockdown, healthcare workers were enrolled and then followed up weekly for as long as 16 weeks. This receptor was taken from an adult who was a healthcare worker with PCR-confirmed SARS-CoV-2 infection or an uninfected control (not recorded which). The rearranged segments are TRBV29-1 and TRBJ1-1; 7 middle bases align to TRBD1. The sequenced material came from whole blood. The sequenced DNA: TGCAGCGTGGATAGGACAGGATTTAACACTGAAGCTTTCTTT. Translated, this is CSVDRTGFNTEAFF.